Below, 26 T cell receptor beta chains from the same sample are listed, as sequenced in a study of blood T cell repertoires in COVID-19. The table came from immunoSEQ multiplex PCR; TCRdb's copy has only in-frame clones and leaves some out. The data contain some 78,000 clones, around 90% of them singletons. Sequencing was performed on peripheral blood. The receptors come from a woman of 80 years or more with active or convalescent COVID-19.

This chain links TRBV14 with TRBJ2-4, with D tentatively TRBD2 (5 bases). The germline CDR1 and CDR2 sequences are SGHDN and FVKESK. This CDR3 spans 13 amino acids. Trimming removed 3 bases at V and 7 bases at J, with 10 bases between. The chain's CDR3 is CASSHSVGNIQYF. The CDR3 bases are TGTGCCAGCAGCCATAGCGTGGGTAACATTCAGTACTTC. Combining the CDR3 with reference TRBV14 and TRBJ2-4 gives the whole variable domain EAGVTQFPSHSVIEKGQTVTLRCDPISGHDNLYWYRRVMGKEIKFLLHFVKESKQDESGMPNNRFLAERTGGTYSTLKVQPAELEDSGVYFCASSHSVGNIQYFGAGTRLSVL.

The J gene is TRBJ1-2, the V gene TRBV28; 7 bases align to TRBD1. Losses at the gene ends were 7 bases for V and 4 bases for J; bases not matched to a gene: 9. The CDR3 runs 14 residues. The germline V gene has CDR1 MDHEN and CDR2 SYDVKM. Here the CDR3 reads CASTTGTARYGYTF. CDR3 bases: TGTGCCAGCACAACCGGGACAGCCCGCTATGGCTACACCTTC.

The rearrangement joins TRBV19 to TRBJ1-3, with 9 bases fitting TRBD1. This CDR3 region has 18 residues. The germline V gene has CDR1 LNHDA and CDR2 SQIVND (reference sequence). The ends lost 0 bases at V and 5 bases at J; junction bases unmatched: 11. CDR3: CASSIDPPTGQGRNTIYF. The CDR3 bases are TGTGCCAGTAGTATAGACCCTCCGACGGGACAGGGAAGAAACACCATATATTTT.

V gene TRBV7-2 combines with J gene TRBJ2-3; 11 nucleotides match TRBD2. The germline V gene encodes CDR1 SGHTA and CDR2 FQGNSA. The J segment lost 7 bases and the V segment lost 7 bases, leaving 19 bases of the junction unmatched. This CDR3 contains 18 residues. CDR3 protein: CASTIGPASGTSGYTQYF. CDR3 DNA sequence: TGTGCCAGCACCATAGGTCCCGCCTCCGGGACTAGCGGATATACGCAGTATTTT.

The chain is built from TRBV4-3 and TRBJ2-1; possible D gene TRBD1, 5 bases. Germline values: CDR1 LGHNA, CDR2 YSLEER. This CDR3 contains 15 residues. Deletions cut 0 bases from V and 6 bases from J, with 12 bases between. CDR3 residues: CASSQEGQLINEQFF. CDR3 nucleotides: TGCGCCAGCAGCCAAGAGGGGCAGCTGATCAATGAGCAGTTCTTC.

CDR3 residues: CASSQSGGTIYF. CDR3 nucleotides: TGTGCCAGCAGTCAATCAGGGGGTACCATATATTTT. The V and J genes are TRBV2 and TRBJ1-3; TRBD1 aligns across 7 bases. With V trimmed by 5 bases and J by 10 bases, 5 bases remained unmatched. The CDR3 has 12 amino acids. Germline V lookup: CDR1 SNHLY, CDR2 FYNNEI.

The CDR3 bases are TGTGCCAGCAGCCGAGGACAGGGGGCCTACAATGAGCAGTTCTTC. Amino acid sequence: CASSRGQGAYNEQFF. The chain uses TRBV3-1 (or the pseudogene TRBV3-2) and TRBJ2-1, with 10 nucleotides matching TRBD1. CDR1 and CDR2 (germline): LGHDT, YNNKEL (reference sequence). The length of the CDR3 is 15 residues. V was pared by 4 bases and J by 2 bases, with 2 bases of the junction left unmatched.

A single count supports this clone. The rearrangement links TRBV7-2 to TRBJ2-5, with 14 bases matching TRBD2. Trimming took 1 base from V and 2 from J; bases not matched to a gene: 9. Germline V CDR1 and CDR2: SGHTA, FQGNSA. The CDR3 runs to 19 residues. The CDR3 region is CASSLGWGLAGVLQETQYF. The DNA of the CDR3 is TGTGCCAGCAGCTTAGGGTGGGGACTAGCGGGAGTACTACAAGAGACCCAGTACTTC. The complete variable domain, with remaining parts taken from reference TRBV7-2 and TRBJ2-5, reads GAGVSQSPSNKVTEKGKDVELRCDPISGHTALYWYRQSLGQGLEFLIYFQGNSAPDKSGLPSDRFSAERTGGSVSTLTIQRTQQEDSAVYLCASSLGWGLAGVLQETQYFGPGTRLLVL.

The chain is built from TRBV6-5 and TRBJ1-3; 7 nucleotides align to TRBD1. CDR3 size: 15 residues. The V and J ends lost 5 bases and 1 base, in that order; junction bases with no gene match: 5. Germline lookup yields CDR1 MNHEY and CDR2 SVGAGI. CDR3 coding DNA: TGTGCCAGCAGTCGGGACAGAAATTCTGGAAACACCATATATTTT. Its translation: CASSRDRNSGNTIYF.

The table lists this clone with a count of one. V usage is TRBV7-9 and J usage is TRBJ2-7, with 12 bases that match TRBD2. Germline V lookup: CDR1 SEHNR, CDR2 FQNEAQ (reference sequence). V dropped 6 bases and J dropped 0; count of bases not matched to a gene: 9. The CDR3 sequence is 17 residues long. The CDR3 spells CASRKTGTSGHSYEQYF. The CDR3 region has the DNA TGTGCCAGCAGAAAGACCGGGACTAGCGGGCACTCCTACGAGCAGTACTTC.

The CDR3 sequence is CATSRDPHSGGTEAFF. The DNA for the CDR3 is TGTGCCACCAGCAGAGATCCTCACAGCGGGGGCACTGAAGCTTTCTTT. The V call is TRBV15, the J call TRBJ1-1, with D perhaps matching TRBD1 (5 bases). This CDR3 contains 16 residues. Trimming removed 0 bases at V and 4 bases at J, with 15 bases between. Germline V CDR1 and CDR2: LNHNV, YYDKDF (reference sequence).

The chain links TRBV6-5 to TRBJ1-1; the match to TRBD1 covers 7 bases. Germline-derived CDR1 and CDR2 are MNHEY and SVGAGI. The CDR3 covers 14 residues. The V gene end was trimmed by 5 bases and the J gene end by 10 bases; junction bases not matched to a gene: 13. In DNA form, the CDR3 reads TGTGCCAGCAGTCCCGAACACGTGAACAGGGGAGCTTTCTTT. Translated: CASSPEHVNRGAFF.

V gene TRBV6-5 combines with J gene TRBJ2-7, with no clear D. V was clipped by 6 bases and J by 3 bases, with 6 bases between them. The CDR3 is 11 amino acids. Germline CDR1 MNHEY, CDR2 SVGAGI. The CDR3: CASRPGYEQYF. CDR3 DNA: TGTGCCAGCAGGCCGGGCTACGAGCAGTACTTC.

V and J are TRBV28 and TRBJ1-2, with a tentative D call TRBD1 (6 bases). This CDR3 has 14 residues. Germline CDR1 and CDR2: MDHEN and SYDVKM. The V gene lost 3 bases and the J gene lost 4 bases, with 12 bases spanning the gap. Here the CDR3 DNA reads TGTGCCAGCAGTTTCAATGGGGGCGGCTATGGCTACACCTTC. It encodes CASSFNGGGYGYTF.

The chain carries TRBV19 and TRBJ2-2, with D possibly being TRBD1 (5 bases). V was pared by 3 bases and J by 5 bases, with 16 bases between. The CDR3 loop spans 16 amino acids. Germline-derived CDR1 and CDR2 are LNHDA and SQIVND (reference sequence). CDR3 DNA sequence: TGTGCCAGTAGTATTTCAGATCTCCCAGGGACCGGGGAGCTGTTTTTT. Amino acid sequence: CASSISDLPGTGELFF.

This clone showed up just a few times. J is TRBJ1-5 and V is TRBV6-2 or TRBV6-3; D unresolved. The V and J ends lost 0 bases and 4 bases respectively, with 7 bases between them. The CDR3 contains 14 residues. Looked up from germline, CDR1 is MNHEY and CDR2 is SVGEGT. The CDR3 bases are TGTGCCAGCAGTTACTCGACTCCTAATCAGCCCCAGCATTTT. It is translated as CASSYSTPNQPQHF.

Note on this clone: Mismatch with germline at one junction end may stem from a read error. V is TRBV2 and J is TRBJ1-5, with 7 bases lining up with TRBD1. Germline values: CDR1 SNHLY, CDR2 FYNNEI. CDR3 size: 14 residues. Written as DNA, the CDR3 is TGTGCCAGCAGCGAAGGAGACAGGGATCAGCCCCAGCATTTT. It yields the protein CASSEGDRDQPQHF.

The V gene is TRBV18, the J gene TRBJ2-6; possible D gene TRBD2, 6 bases. V shed 5 bases and J shed 1 base, with 15 bases lying between them. The CDR3 totals 17 residues. CDR1 and CDR2 from the germline V gene are KGHSH and LQKENI. CDR3 sequence reads: CASSTRDGDSGANVLTF. The CDR3 DNA reads as TGTGCCAGCTCAACGCGGGACGGAGATTCTGGGGCCAACGTCCTGACTTTC. Complete variable domain (other parts from reference TRBV18 and TRBJ2-6): NAGVMQNPRHLVRRRGQEARLRCSPMKGHSHVYWYRQLPEEGLKFMVYLQKENIIDESGMPKERFSAEFPKEGPSILRIQQVVRGDSAAYFCASSTRDGDSGANVLTFGAGSRLTVL.

The chain joins TRBV7-2 to TRBJ1-1, with D hard to call. CDR3 size: 13 residues. V lost 2 bases, J lost 5 bases, and 9 bases lay in between. CDR1 SGHTA and CDR2 FQGNSA come from the germline V gene. CDR3 DNA sequence: TGTGCCAGCAGCTTAACCCGAGAAACTGAAGCTTTCTTT. This encodes CASSLTRETEAFF.

V is TRBV15 and J is TRBJ1-2; no definite D call. Trimming left V 0 bases short and J 3 bases short, with 5 bases between. In germline, CDR1 is LNHNV, CDR2 YYDKDF (reference sequence). The length of the CDR3 is 13 residues. CDR3 in DNA: TGTGCCACCAGCAGAGAACAGTACTATGGCTACACCTTC. It yields the protein CATSREQYYGYTF.

V gene TRBV18 combines with J gene TRBJ2-7, with TRBD2 as a possible D gene (5 bases). V was trimmed by 6 bases and J by 3 bases, leaving 12 bases between them. The CDR3 totals 13 residues. CDR1 KGHSH and CDR2 LQKENI come from the germline V gene. The CDR3 region has the DNA TGTGCCAGCTCCCCCGGGATAAACTACGAGCAGTACTTC. It codes for CASSPGINYEQYF.

The V and J genes are TRBV7-9 and TRBJ1-2; D uncertain. Germline CDR1 is SEHNR and CDR2 is FQNEAQ (reference sequence). The CDR3 totals 15 residues. Between the trimmed V and J ends, which lost 5 bases and 0 bases, there was a span of 13 bases. The CDR3 loop reads CASSQRAGTNYGYTF. The CDR3 DNA sequence: TGTGCCAGCAGCCAAAGGGCCGGGACTAACTATGGCTACACCTTC.

The chain uses TRBV5-8 and TRBJ2-5; perhaps TRBD1 as D (6 bases). The V and J ends lost 2 bases and 5 bases respectively, with 16 bases between them. Germline V gene data show CDR1 as SGHTS and CDR2 as YDEGEE. The CDR3 length is 15 residues. In DNA, the CDR3 is TGTGCCAGCAGCTTCCGGGACATCAGGAGCGAGACCCAGTACTTC. Amino acid sequence: CASSFRDIRSETQYF. The entire variable domain, with the rest obtained from reference TRBV5-8 and TRBJ2-5, is as follows: EAGVTQSPTHLIKTRGQQATLRCSPISGHTSVYWYQQALGLGLQFLLWYDEGEERNRGNFPPRFSGRQFPNYSSELNVNALELEDSALYLCASSFRDIRSETQYFGPGTRLLVL.

The V gene is TRBV19, the J gene TRBJ1-3; D is unresolved. This CDR3 contains 14 residues. The V and J ends lost 4 bases and 3 bases respectively, with 10 bases between them. Germline-derived CDR1 and CDR2 are LNHDA and SQIVND (reference sequence). This CDR3 is CASSRRDFGNTIYF. The DNA for the CDR3 is TGTGCCAGTAGTAGGCGCGACTTTGGAAACACCATATATTTT.

This clone was counted once. DNA for the CDR3: TGTGCCAGCAGCTTTACAGGGGTCTCTGGAAACACCATATATTTT. Encoded protein: CASSFTGVSGNTIYF. The chain uses TRBV5-4 and TRBJ1-3, with 7 positions matching TRBD1. This CDR3 has 15 amino acids. Trimming removed 2 bases from V and 0 bases from J; junction bases left unmatched: 2. CDR1 and CDR2 (germline): SGHNT, YYREEE (reference sequence).

The V gene is TRBV28, the J gene TRBJ1-6; D perhaps matches TRBD1 (6 bases). This CDR3 has 16 amino acids. The germline V gene has CDR1 MDHEN and CDR2 SYDVKM. V was clipped by 6 bases and J by 5 bases, with 17 bases between them. For the CDR3, the DNA is TGTGCCAGCAGAACCTTGGACAGACCAAATAATTCACCCCTCCACTTT. Translated: CASRTLDRPNNSPLHF.